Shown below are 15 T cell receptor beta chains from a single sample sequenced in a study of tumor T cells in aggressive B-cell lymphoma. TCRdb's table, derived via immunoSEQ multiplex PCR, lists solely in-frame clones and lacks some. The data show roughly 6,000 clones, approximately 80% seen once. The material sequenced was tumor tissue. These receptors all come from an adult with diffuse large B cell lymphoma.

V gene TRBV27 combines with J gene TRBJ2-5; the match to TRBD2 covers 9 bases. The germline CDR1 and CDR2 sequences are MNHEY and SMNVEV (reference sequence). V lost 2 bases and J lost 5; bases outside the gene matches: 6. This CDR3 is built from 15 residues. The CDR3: CASSLAGGPPETQYF. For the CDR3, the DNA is TGTGCCAGCAGTTTAGCGGGAGGGCCTCCGGAGACCCAGTACTTC.

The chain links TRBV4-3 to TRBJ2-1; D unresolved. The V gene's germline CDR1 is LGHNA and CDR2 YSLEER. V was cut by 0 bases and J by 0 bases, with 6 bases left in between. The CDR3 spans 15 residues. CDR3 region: CASSQDELSYNEQFF. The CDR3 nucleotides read TGCGCCAGCAGCCAAGATGAACTCTCCTACAATGAGCAGTTCTTC.

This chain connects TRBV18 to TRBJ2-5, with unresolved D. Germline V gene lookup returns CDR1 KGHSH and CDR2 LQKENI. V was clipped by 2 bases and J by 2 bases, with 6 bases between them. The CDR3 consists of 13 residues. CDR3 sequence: CASSPGPQETQYF. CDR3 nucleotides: TGTGCCAGCTCACCAGGGCCGCAAGAGACCCAGTACTTC.

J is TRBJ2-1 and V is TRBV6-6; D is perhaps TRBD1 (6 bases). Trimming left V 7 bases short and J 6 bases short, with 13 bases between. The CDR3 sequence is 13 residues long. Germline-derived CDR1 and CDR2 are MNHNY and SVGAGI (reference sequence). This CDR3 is CASKFLQGNEQFF. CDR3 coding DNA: TGTGCCAGCAAGTTTTTACAGGGCAATGAGCAGTTCTTC.

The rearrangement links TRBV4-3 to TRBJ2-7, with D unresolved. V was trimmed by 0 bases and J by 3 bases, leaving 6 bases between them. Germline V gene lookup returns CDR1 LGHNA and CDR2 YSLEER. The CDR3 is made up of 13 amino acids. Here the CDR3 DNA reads TGCGCCAGCAGCCAAGATCGAGGCTACGAGCAGTACTTC. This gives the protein CASSQDRGYEQYF.

CDR3 in DNA: TGTGCCAGCTCGGACAGGGTGGCGAGCAATCAGCCCCAGCATTTT. Translation: CASSDRVASNQPQHF. V usage is TRBV6-1 and J usage is TRBJ1-5; 8 bases align to TRBD1. CDR1 is MNHNS, CDR2 SASEGT, per germline. Unmatched junction bases numbered 7, after V lost 8 bases and J lost 1 base. CDR3 length equals 15 residues.

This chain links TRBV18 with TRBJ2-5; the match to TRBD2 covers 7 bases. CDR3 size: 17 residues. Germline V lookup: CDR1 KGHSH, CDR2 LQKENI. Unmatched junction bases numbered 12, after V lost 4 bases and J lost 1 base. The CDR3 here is CASSQGTNGSGQETQYF. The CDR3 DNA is TGTGCCAGCTCACAAGGGACTAACGGGAGTGGCCAAGAGACCCAGTACTTC. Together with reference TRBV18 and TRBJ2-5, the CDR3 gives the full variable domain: NAGVMQNPRHLVRRRGQEARLRCSPMKGHSHVYWYRQLPEEGLKFMVYLQKENIIDESGMPKERFSAEFPKEGPSILRIQQVVRGDSAAYFCASSQGTNGSGQETQYFGPGTRLLVL.

The CDR3 nucleotides read TGTGCCAGCAGCGTAGGATGGCGGATCGGGGAGCTGTTTTTT. Its translation is CASSVGWRIGELFF. This rearrangement joins TRBV9 to TRBJ2-2; D not certain. The V end lost 0 bases, the J end lost 7 bases, and 10 bases lay between the germline ends. The germline CDR1 and CDR2 sequences are SGDLS and YYNGEE. The CDR3 spans 14 residues.

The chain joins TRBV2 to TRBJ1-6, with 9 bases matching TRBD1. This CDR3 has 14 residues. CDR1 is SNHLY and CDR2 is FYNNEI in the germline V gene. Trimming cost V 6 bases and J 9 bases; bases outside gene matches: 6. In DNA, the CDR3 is TGTGCCAGCAGGGGGGGACAGGGTAGTTCACCCCTCCACTTT. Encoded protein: CASRGGQGSSPLHF. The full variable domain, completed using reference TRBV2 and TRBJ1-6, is EPEVTQTPSHQVTQMGQEVILRCVPISNHLYFYWYRQILGQKVEFLVSFYNNEISEKSEIFDDQFSVERPDGSNFTLKIRSTKLEDSAMYFCASRGGQGSSPLHFGNGTRLTVT.

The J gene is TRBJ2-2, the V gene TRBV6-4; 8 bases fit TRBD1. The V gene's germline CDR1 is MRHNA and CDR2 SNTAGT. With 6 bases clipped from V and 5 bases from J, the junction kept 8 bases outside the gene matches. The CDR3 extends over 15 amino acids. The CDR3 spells CASRAGQGGTGELFF. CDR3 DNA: TGTGCCAGCAGGGCTGGACAGGGAGGTACCGGGGAGCTGTTTTTT.

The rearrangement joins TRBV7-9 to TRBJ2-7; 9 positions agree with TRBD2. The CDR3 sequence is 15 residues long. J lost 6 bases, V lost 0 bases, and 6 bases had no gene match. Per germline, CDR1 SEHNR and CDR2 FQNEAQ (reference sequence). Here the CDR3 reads CASSLAGGGGLEQYF. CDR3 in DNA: TGTGCCAGCAGCTTAGCAGGCGGGGGGGGGCTCGAGCAGTACTTC.

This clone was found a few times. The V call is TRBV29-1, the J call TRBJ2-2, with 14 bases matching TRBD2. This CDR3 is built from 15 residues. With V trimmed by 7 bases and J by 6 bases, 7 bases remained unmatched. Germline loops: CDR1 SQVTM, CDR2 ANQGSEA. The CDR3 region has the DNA TGCAGCGCGGGGGGGACTAGCGGGAGTTCCGGGGAGCTGTTTTTT. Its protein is CSAGGTSGSSGELFF.

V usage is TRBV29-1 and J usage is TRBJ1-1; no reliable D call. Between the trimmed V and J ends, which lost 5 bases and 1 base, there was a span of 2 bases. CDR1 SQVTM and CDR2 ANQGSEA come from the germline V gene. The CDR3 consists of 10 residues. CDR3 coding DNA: TGCAGCGTTCAGAACACTGAAGCTTTCTTT. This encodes CSVQNTEAFF. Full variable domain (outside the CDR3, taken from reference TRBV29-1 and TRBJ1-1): SAVISQKPSRDICQRGTSLTIQCQVDSQVTMMFWYRQQPGQSLTLIATANQGSEATYESGFVIDKFPISRPNLTFSTLTVSNMSPEDSSIYLCSVQNTEAFFGQGTRLTVV.

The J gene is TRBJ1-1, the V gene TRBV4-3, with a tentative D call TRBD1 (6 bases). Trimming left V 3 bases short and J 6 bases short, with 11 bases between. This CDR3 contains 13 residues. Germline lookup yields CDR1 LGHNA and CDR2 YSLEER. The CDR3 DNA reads TGCGCCAGCAGCCAGGACAGAAAAGCTGAAGCTTTCTTT. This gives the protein CASSQDRKAEAFF.

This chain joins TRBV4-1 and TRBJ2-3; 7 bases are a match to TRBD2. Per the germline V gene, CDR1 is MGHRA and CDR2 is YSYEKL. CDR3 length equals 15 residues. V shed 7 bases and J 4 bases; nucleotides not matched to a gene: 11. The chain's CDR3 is CASKMLADGADTQYF. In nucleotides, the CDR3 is TGCGCCAGCAAGATGCTAGCGGACGGGGCAGATACGCAGTATTTT.